This is a list of T cell receptor beta chains from one sample in a study of T cell changes during pregnancy in multiple sclerosis. Here immunoSEQ multiplex PCR was the method, and the copy in TCRdb shows in-frame clones only, minus some. The sample lists around 40,000 clones, roughly 90% occurring once. The material was CD4+ T cells from peripheral blood mononuclear cells, obtained in the second trimester of pregnancy. These receptors came from a female donor with multiple sclerosis, enrolled in a pregnancy study. The CDR3 runs from the conserved cysteine through the conserved F or W. The order of the fields is clone size, D gene, J gene, V gene, CDR3 protein, CDR3 DNA. D genes are given only for firm matches. Size values are once, few and many counts, or a class for expanded clones, and some rows have none.

clone_size: once; d_call: NA; j_call: TRBJ1-3; v_call: TRBV7-9; cdr3_aa: CASSYRTSGGLSSGNTIYF; cdr3_nt: TGTGCCAGCAGCTACAGGACTAGCGGCGGCTTAAGCTCTGGAAACACCATATATTTT
clone_size: NA; d_call: NA; j_call: TRBJ2-5; v_call: TRBV4-2; cdr3_aa: CASSQDMGGGRETQYF; cdr3_nt: TGTGCCAGCAGCCAAGATATGGGGGGGGGCCGCGAGACCCAGTACTTC
clone_size: NA; d_call: TRBD2; j_call: TRBJ2-1; v_call: TRBV7-9; cdr3_aa: CASSAWGGENEQFF; cdr3_nt: TGTGCCAGCAGCGCCTGGGGGGGGGAAAATGAGCAGTTCTTC
clone_size: NA; d_call: TRBD2; j_call: TRBJ2-7; v_call: TRBV18; cdr3_aa: CASSQAGGSSYEQYF; cdr3_nt: TGTGCCAGCTCACAAGCGGGAGGGTCCTCTTACGAGCAGTACTTC
clone_size: NA; d_call: TRBD2; j_call: TRBJ2-7; v_call: TRBV11-2; cdr3_aa: CASSSLAGSNYEQYF; cdr3_nt: TGTGCCAGCAGCTCACTAGCGGGGAGTAATTACGAGCAGTACTTC
clone_size: NA; d_call: TRBD2; j_call: TRBJ2-1; v_call: TRBV9; cdr3_aa: CASSVRGGLNEQFF; cdr3_nt: TGTGCCAGCAGCGTACGGGGGGGCCTAAATGAGCAGTTCTTC
clone_size: NA; d_call: TRBD2; j_call: TRBJ2-1; v_call: TRBV6-4; cdr3_aa: CASTLSASGYNEQFF; cdr3_nt: TGTGCCAGCACCCTGTCGGCTAGCGGATACAATGAGCAGTTCTTC
clone_size: NA; d_call: NA; j_call: TRBJ1-2; v_call: TRBV2; cdr3_aa: CASTEGWNYGYTF; cdr3_nt: TGTGCCAGCACGGAGGGTTGGAACTATGGCTACACCTTC
clone_size: NA; d_call: TRBD1; j_call: TRBJ1-1; v_call: TRBV18; cdr3_aa: CASSGGSQGAFPAFF; cdr3_nt: TGTGCCAGCTCAGGGGGCTCCCAGGGGGCCTTCCCAGCTTTCTTT
clone_size: once; d_call: NA; j_call: TRBJ1-4; v_call: TRBV15; cdr3_aa: CATSREFSETNEKLFF; cdr3_nt: TGTGCCACCAGCAGAGAGTTTAGCGAAACTAATGAAAAACTGTTTTTT
clone_size: NA; d_call: NA; j_call: TRBJ2-1; v_call: TRBV9; cdr3_aa: CASSVRSMQSHEQFF; cdr3_nt: TGTGCCAGCAGCGTAAGAAGTATGCAAAGCCATGAGCAGTTCTTC
clone_size: NA; d_call: NA; j_call: TRBJ1-5; v_call: TRBV4-3; cdr3_aa: CASSQGPRGQPQHF; cdr3_nt: TGCGCCAGCAGCCAAGGACCAAGGGGCCAGCCCCAGCATTTT
clone_size: NA; d_call: NA; j_call: TRBJ2-1; v_call: TRBV11-1; cdr3_aa: CASSPGILSSYNEQFF; cdr3_nt: TGTGCCAGCAGCCCCGGGATCCTGAGCTCCTACAATGAGCAGTTCTTC
clone_size: NA; d_call: NA; j_call: TRBJ2-3; v_call: TRBV6-1; cdr3_aa: CASSEMEGSTDTQYF; cdr3_nt: TGTGCCAGCAGTGAAATGGAGGGGAGCACAGATACGCAGTATTTT
clone_size: once; d_call: TRBD2; j_call: TRBJ2-5; v_call: TRBV4-3; cdr3_aa: CASSQGLGLAGEETQYF; cdr3_nt: TGCGCCAGCAGCCAAGGACTCGGACTAGCGGGAGAAGAGACCCAGTACTTC
clone_size: NA; d_call: TRBD1; j_call: TRBJ1-1; v_call: TRBV5-1; cdr3_aa: CASSLAFGTVNTEAFF; cdr3_nt: TGCGCCAGCAGCTTGGCCTTTGGGACAGTGAACACTGAAGCTTTCTTT
clone_size: once; d_call: TRBD1; j_call: TRBJ1-6; v_call: TRBV5-5; cdr3_aa: CASSRTAPRQGDSPLHF; cdr3_nt: TGTGCCAGCAGCCGAACGGCCCCCCGGCAGGGGGATTCACCCCTCCACTTT
clone_size: NA; d_call: NA; j_call: TRBJ2-3; v_call: TRBV18; cdr3_aa: CASSLSTDTQYF; cdr3_nt: TGTGCCAGCTCACTATCCACAGATACGCAGTATTTT
clone_size: NA; d_call: TRBD1; j_call: TRBJ2-5; v_call: TRBV10-3; cdr3_aa: CAISDGTEETQYF; cdr3_nt: TGTGCCATCAGTGATGGGACAGAAGAGACCCAGTACTTC
clone_size: NA; d_call: NA; j_call: TRBJ1-1; v_call: TRBV7-2; cdr3_aa: CASSKGGAEAFF; cdr3_nt: TGTGCCAGCAGCAAAGGGGGGGCTGAAGCTTTCTTT
clone_size: once; d_call: TRBD2; j_call: TRBJ2-2; v_call: TRBV11-3; cdr3_aa: CASSLSSGSIGELFF; cdr3_nt: TGTGCCAGCAGCTTATCTAGCGGGAGTATCGGGGAGCTGTTTTTT
clone_size: NA; d_call: TRBD1; j_call: TRBJ2-7; v_call: TRBV5-8; cdr3_aa: CASSLALPGQKDF; cdr3_nt: TGTGCCAGCAGCTTGGCCCTACCGGGACAGAAGGACTTC
clone_size: NA; d_call: NA; j_call: TRBJ2-5; v_call: TRBV18; cdr3_aa: CASFSSSETQYF; cdr3_nt: TGTGCCAGCTTCTCGAGCTCGGAGACCCAGTACTTC
clone_size: NA; d_call: TRBD1; j_call: TRBJ1-2; v_call: TRBV30; cdr3_aa: CAWRDTGGPIGYTF; cdr3_nt: TGTGCCTGGAGGGATACAGGGGGACCAATAGGCTACACCTTC
clone_size: once; d_call: NA; j_call: TRBJ2-2; v_call: TRBV18; cdr3_aa: CASSPQGDTGELFF; cdr3_nt: TGTGCCAGCTCACCACAGGGAGACACCGGGGAGCTGTTTTTT
clone_size: NA; d_call: TRBD2; j_call: TRBJ2-1; v_call: TRBV30; cdr3_aa: CAWGTSGTLLEQFF; cdr3_nt: TGTGCCTGGGGGACTAGCGGGACCCTCCTTGAGCAGTTCTTC
clone_size: once; d_call: NA; j_call: TRBJ1-1; v_call: TRBV11-2; cdr3_aa: CASSPVLNTEAFF; cdr3_nt: TGTGCCAGCAGCCCGGTCCTGAACACTGAAGCTTTCTTT
clone_size: NA; d_call: TRBD2; j_call: TRBJ2-1; v_call: TRBV19; cdr3_aa: CASSHTSGTYNEQFF; cdr3_nt: TGTGCCAGTAGCCATACTAGCGGTACTTACAATGAGCAGTTCTTC
clone_size: once; d_call: NA; j_call: TRBJ1-2; v_call: TRBV27; cdr3_aa: CASTPAATNSYGYTF; cdr3_nt: TGTGCCAGCACCCCAGCTGCGACTAACTCCTATGGCTACACCTTC